This T cell receptor (beta chain) is drawn from a study of read filtering for tumor transcriptome and immune sequencing. Looking at the study overall: R-ISS stage counts were under ten for I, about 17 for II, 7 for III. After DNase treatment, RNA was made into whole-transcriptome libraries. TCR-mapped reads were about 3.5 to 10.27 million with IR-seq versus roughly 80 to 1273 with RNA-seq.

Molecular barcoded adaptors covering alpha/delta and beta/gamma chains were used on around 400 ng RNA. TCRdb re-called the reads with MiXCR, one entry per CDR3 protein. The sample includes about 47,000 distinct CDR3 sequences, 10% to 15% seen only once; the top ten take approximately 15%. Sample share makes this clonotype medium-sized. The V end was cut by 0 bases, the J end by 8 bases, with 8 bases between. Germline V gene lookup returns CDR1 SEHNR and CDR2 FQNEAQ (reference sequence). This CDR3 contains 13 residues. The clonotype originates from a donor aged 40 or over with multiple myeloma. This rearrangement joins TRBV7-9 to TRBJ2-1; the D gene is possibly TRBD2 (6 bases). Sequences were obtained from a population of CD138-negative cells sorted from bone marrow. In DNA, the CDR3 is TGTGCCAGCAGCTTAGCAGGGGAGGATGAGCAGTTCTTC. Translated, it gives CASSLAGEDEQFF.